The subject of this entry is one T cell receptor beta chain. Its target is unknown. The CDR3 is 13 residues long. Deletions cut 5 bases from V and 9 bases from J, with 14 bases between. From germline, CDR1 is SGHTA and CDR2 FQGTGA. This sample was included in a study of beta chain features in type 1 diabetes. The wider study: Age and gender were similar between patients and healthy donors, as were cell yields.

Points from the study as a whole: Type 1 diabetes patients showed fewer insertions and more deletions at VDJ junctions. In all four CD4+ subsets, TCRB CDR3 length was significantly, moderately reduced in type 1 diabetes. Within patients, naive, central memory and Treg TCRB repertoires seemed more similar than within healthy donors.

Every bit of the isolated RNA underwent reverse transcription, so sequencing read expressed TCRB transcripts. Only in-frame clones appear in the TCRdb table, and some are missing; sequencing was by immunoSEQ multiplex PCR. The sample includes 600,000 to 700,000 clones, 9.5% to 15% of them seen just once. Sequencing was performed on naive CD4+ T cells from blood. This clonotype originated in a man aged 30-40 years with type 1 diabetes. The J gene is TRBJ2-1, the V gene TRBV7-3; D gene uncertain. CDR3: CASSPRSGPEQFF. CDR3 nucleotide sequence: TGTGCCAGCAGCCCGCGGAGTGGTCCTGAGCAGTTCTTC.